This T cell receptor beta chain was documented in a study of T cell changes during pregnancy in multiple sclerosis. Germline assignment: CDR1 KGHSH and CDR2 LQKENI. This CDR3 region has 15 residues. V gave up 1 base and J gave up 4 bases; unmatched junction bases: 6. Measured with immunoSEQ multiplex PCR; TCRdb has only the in-frame clones, and not every one. The top ten hold about 0.7% of the sample, which has about 21,000 clones, more than 85% seen once. The source is a female donor with multiple sclerosis, enrolled in a pregnancy study. The sample consisted of CD4+ T cells from peripheral blood mononuclear cells, taken in the third trimester of pregnancy. V is TRBV18 and J is TRBJ1-1; 7 positions match TRBD1. The CDR3 DNA is TGTGCCAGCTCACCACGGGCAGGGGGGATCACTGAAGCTTTCTTT. Its translation is CASSPRAGGITEAFF.